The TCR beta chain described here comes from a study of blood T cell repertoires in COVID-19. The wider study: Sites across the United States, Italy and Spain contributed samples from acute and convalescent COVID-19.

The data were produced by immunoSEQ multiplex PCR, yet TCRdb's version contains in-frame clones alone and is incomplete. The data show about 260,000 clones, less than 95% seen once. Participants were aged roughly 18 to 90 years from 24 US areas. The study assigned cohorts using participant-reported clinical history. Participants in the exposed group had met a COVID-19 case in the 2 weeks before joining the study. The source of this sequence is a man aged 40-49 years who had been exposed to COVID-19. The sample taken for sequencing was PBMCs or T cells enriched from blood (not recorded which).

In DNA form, the CDR3 reads TGTGCCAGCAGCTCGGGGGAGAATTCACCCCTCCACTTT. Translation gives CASSSGENSPLHF. V usage is TRBV12-3 or TRBV12-4 and J usage is TRBJ1-6; D is possibly TRBD1 (5 bases). The ends were cut back, 6 bases at V and 7 bases at J, with 10 bases in the middle. CDR3 length equals 13 residues.